This T cell receptor beta chain was identified during a study of cytomegalovirus exposure and HLA in healthy donors. As to this clone: One end of the junction does not line up with germline, which may come from a read error.

This PCR relied on a set of 60 Vbeta primers and 13 Jbeta primers. Sequencing used immunoSEQ multiplex PCR; TCRdb keeps in-frame clones, though not all of them. Of roughly 120,000 clones in the sample, more than 65% are singletons; the top ten hold around 5.9%. The length of the CDR3 is 16 residues. CDR1 is SSHAT and CDR2 is FNYEAQ in the germline V gene (reference sequence). This receptor was obtained from a man aged 30 to 39 in good health and CMV-seropositive. The sample comprised PBMCs. The chain has TRBV7-7 and TRBJ2-5; 9 bases line up with TRBD2. CDR3 DNA: TGTGCTAGCAGCTTAGCTCGAGCGGGGGGTCAAGAGACCCAGTACTTC. As protein: CASSLARAGGQETQYF.